This T cell receptor beta chain was recovered during a study of shared clonotypes between healthy human individuals (dated by TCRdb to the early 2020s). Study-wide context: A few men and a couple of women, aged 18 to 49 years, made up the cohort. To estimate repertoire size and how much clonotype sharing occurs between individuals, the study deeply sequenced the blood TCR repertoires of five healthy adults. Leukapheresis yielded between about 0.9 and 9.5 billion PBMCs per donor. Libraries were prepared and TCR repertoires were sequenced by different laboratories using diverse techniques, in order to increase sequencing depth and limit assay-specific biases. For each donor, CD4 naive and CD4 memory were each given three plates, CD8 naive was given two plates, and CD8 memory was given one plate. What the research found in general, with its limitations: Larger estimated clonotype richness was generally found for naive subsets than for memory subsets. Approximately 5% of naive CD4, around 3.5% of naive CD8, roughly 2.4% of memory CD4, and approximately 0.39% of memory CD8 clonotypes were shared across a few donors. Pairwise subsampling indicated that sequencing depth was expected to affect the degree of clonotype sharing among donors. Higher generation probabilities were observed for clonotypes shared by all four sorted-subset donors than for non-shared clonotypes. Incomplete sequencing was indicated by rarefaction of sorted-subset datasets, despite the large sequencing depth. The genetic and exposure-history diversity represented was limited by the small number of donors. Sampling was limited to blood, and TCR repertoires in tissue likely differ from TCR repertoires in blood.

The donors were healthy, HIV-negative adults with no recently reported acute infections or vaccinations. All donors were Caucasian adults living in Nashville, Tennessee, USA. CD4+ T cells were enriched by magnetic negative selection; naive cells were then positively selected on CD45RA, and the negative fraction formed the memory subset. Blood was collected by leukapheresis, and PBMCs were isolated by Ficoll-Histopaque density gradient centrifugation and then cryopreserved in liquid nitrogen vapor phase. Analytical flow cytometry was used to check the purity and quantity of each magnetically sorted T cell population. Genomic DNA was isolated from every sorted fraction and measured by UV absorbance on a Nanodrop 2000c. As regards this clone: The antigen it binds to is not known. Per-base quality was not reported, and no clone a single base away is much larger than it. This same CDR3 is encoded by further DNA sequences in the sample.

Taken from cysteine to phenylalanine, the CDR3 has 14 residues. This entry keeps only the CDR3 DNA: 42 bases, framed from base 1. At the junction V is shortened by 1 base and J by 4 bases; bases outside the gene matches: 3. The germline V gene encodes CDR1 SGHTA and CDR2 FQGNSA. Using the deep immunoSEQ assay, TCR CDR3 regions were amplified from genomic DNA by multiplex PCR. Extracted genomic DNA from each cell subset was distributed evenly across all wells of several immunoSEQ 96-well plates, and each plate was treated as a replicate. For sorted subsets, each replicate PCR was loaded with 200 ng genomic DNA, equivalent to 30,000 or so T cell genomes. Purified libraries were measured with a Qubit 3.0 fluorometer, size-checked on a Bioanalyzer 2100, and measured again with the KAPA Library Quantification kit. Every immunoSEQ 96-well plate was sequenced on a dedicated single-read 150-cycle Illumina NextSeq 550 flow cell. The authors processed their data as follows. Because the immunoSEQ output held only junctional sequences and lacked quality scores, the filtering could not match the filtering applied to full-length reads. Sequences were annotated with PyIR, a Python wrapper for IgBLAST v1.9, using IMGT germline references to assign V/J genes and CDR3. Reads with weak V/J assignments (E-value above 1e-6), missing CDR3, stop codons, out-of-frame junctions, or ambiguous translated residues were removed. V3J clonotypes were defined by identical inferred V gene, J gene, and CDR3 amino acid sequence. To compute the percentage overlap between repertoires, the number of shared unique clonotypes was divided by the size of the smaller repertoire. Three approaches were used to assess repertoire richness: RTK rarefaction, the Chao1 estimator, and Recon v2.1 estimates of unobserved clonotypes. Generation probabilities were computed with OLGA for all TCRbeta clonotypes obtained by the gDNA method from four donors. TCRdb holds this immuneACCESS table with in-frame rearrangements only. Some clones are missing; in checked studies, unresolved V genes explain under half, and the rest has no known cause. The DNA was the basis for D and trimming; V, J and clone size are from that table. Counted in this sample were millions of clones; 95% of them appeared once. The ten largest clones take up roughly 0.13% of the sample.

This chain is built from TRBV7-2 and TRBJ1-2; 7 of the junction bases match TRBD1. The origin of this receptor is a man aged 18-30 years in good health. Sequencing used naive CD4+ T cells sorted from blood. Sample cell subset or site, as interpreted from the label and publication: CD45RA+ positively selected. The nucleotide sequence reads TGTGCCAGCAGCTTAGGACAGGGAGGCTATGGCTACACCTTC. Its translation is CASSLGQGGYGYTF.